This TCR beta chain was identified in a study of cytomegalovirus exposure and HLA in healthy donors. The study, taken as a whole, reports: In a later analysis, parvovirus B19, influenza, CMV and Epstein-Barr virus appeared linked to several top co-occurrence clusters. Cytomegalovirus-associated status was assigned to more than 150 TCR beta chains. Most TCR sequences proved rare, with some public TCRs found in many donors.

V was trimmed by 0 bases and J by 3 bases, leaving 11 bases between them. Germline V gene lookup returns CDR1 GTSNPN and CDR2 SVGIG (reference sequence). This CDR3 comprises 14 residues. This clone was seen a few times. Its antigen is still unknown. 60 Vbeta and 13 Jbeta primers were used in PCR. Only in-frame clones appear in the TCRdb table, and some are missing; sequencing was by immunoSEQ multiplex PCR. The sample has 100,000 or so clones, approximately 68% seen once; the top ten hold approximately 4.3%. Input material: PBMCs. The chain joins TRBV30 to TRBJ1-1; a weak D match, TRBD1 (5 bases). This clonotype was sampled from a young woman in good health and CMV-seropositive. In nucleotides, the CDR3 is TGTGCCTGGAGTGTACGGGGAGGGGACACTGAAGCTTTCTTT. It codes for CAWSVRGGDTEAFF.